The clone carrying this TCR beta chain has a handful of counts. Its specificity is not known. This sample was included in a study of cytomegalovirus exposure and HLA in healthy donors. This PCR relied on a set of 60 Vbeta primers and 13 Jbeta primers. This table comes from immunoSEQ multiplex PCR, and its TCRdb copy is limited to in-frame clones, with some not included. This table has about 140,000 clones, approximately 10% appearing once. Study results and limitations: TCR beta V- and J-gene trimming, according to a later analysis, was linked to a missense DCLRE1C variant. Reported results showed that the classifier diagnosed cytomegalovirus status with high specificity and sensitivity. While the bulk of TCR sequences proved rare, some public TCRs turned up in many donors. Later, TCR association rates were found to vary by HLA locus, highest for DRB1 and lowest for HLA-C.

This CDR3 is 14 amino acids long. With V trimmed by 3 bases and J by 3 bases, 3 bases remained unmatched. Germline V gives CDR1 SGHNT, CDR2 YENEEA. The TCR was taken from a woman aged 40 to 50 in good health and CMV-seropositive. The gene calls are TRBV11-3 and TRBJ1-2; 8 nucleotides line up with TRBD1. What was sequenced was PBMCs. The CDR3 loop is CASSFDRGDYGYTF. In nucleotides, the CDR3 is TGTGCCAGCAGCTTCGACAGGGGCGACTATGGCTACACCTTC.